The source of this TCR beta chain is a study of CD8+ T cells in alopecia areata. TCR sequencing used cDNA made by reverse transcription of extracted RNA. Sequencing used immunoSEQ multiplex PCR; TCRdb keeps in-frame clones, though not all of them. The data hold 100,000 to 150,000 clones, with about 49% observed a single time. Trimming stripped 3 bases from V and 5 bases from J, with 14 bases between. This CDR3 comprises 14 residues. Germline CDR1 is SGDLS and CDR2 is YYNGEE. V gene TRBV9 combines with J gene TRBJ2-5; D possibly corresponds to TRBD2 (6 bases). The sequence came from a human donor with alopecia areata. Here the sequenced sample was CD8+ T cells sorted from blood, taken at week 0. The CDR3 DNA reads as TGTGCCAGCAGCGATGGGGGAGGCGGCGAGACCCAGTACTTC. As protein: CASSDGGGGETQYF. The variable domain in full, with the rest retrieved from reference TRBV9 and TRBJ2-5, is DSGVTQTPKHLITATGQRVTLRCSPRSGDLSVYWYQQSLDQGLQFLIQYYNGEERAKGNILERFSAQQFPDLHSELNLSSLELGDSALYFCASSDGGGGETQYFGPGTRLLVL.